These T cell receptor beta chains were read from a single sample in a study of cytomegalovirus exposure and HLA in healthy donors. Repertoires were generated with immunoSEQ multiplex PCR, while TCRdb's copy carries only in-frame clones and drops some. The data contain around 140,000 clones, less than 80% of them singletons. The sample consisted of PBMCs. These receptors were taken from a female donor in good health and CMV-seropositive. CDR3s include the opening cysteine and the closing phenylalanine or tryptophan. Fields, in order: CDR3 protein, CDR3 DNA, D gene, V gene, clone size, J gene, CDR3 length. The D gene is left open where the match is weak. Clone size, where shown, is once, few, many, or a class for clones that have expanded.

CDR3aa: CASSRSTGGETQYF
CDR3nt: TGTGCCAGCAGCCGTTCGACAGGGGGAGAGACCCAGTACTTC
d_gene: TRBD1
v_gene: TRBV7-9
abundance: .
j_gene: TRBJ2-5
len: 14

CDR3aa: CASSPPGTGNTEAFF
CDR3nt: TGTGCCAGCAGCCCTCCCGGGACAGGGAACACTGAAGCTTTCTTT
d_gene: TRBD1
v_gene: TRBV9
abundance: .
j_gene: TRBJ1-1
len: 15

CDR3aa: CASSREAPEKLFF
CDR3nt: TGTGCCAGCAGTAGAGAGGCTCCCGAAAAACTGTTTTTT
d_gene: .
v_gene: TRBV28
abundance: few
j_gene: TRBJ1-4
len: 13

CDR3aa: CASSFGTGHAYEQYF
CDR3nt: TGTGCCAGCAGCTTTGGGACAGGCCATGCCTACGAGCAGTACTTC
d_gene: TRBD1
v_gene: TRBV5-4
abundance: .
j_gene: TRBJ2-7
len: 15

CDR3aa: CASSGGGRVQETQYF
CDR3nt: TGTGCCAGCAGTGGAGGCGGGAGGGTTCAAGAGACCCAGTACTTC
d_gene: TRBD2
v_gene: TRBV6-1
abundance: .
j_gene: TRBJ2-5
len: 15

CDR3aa: CASGIRLDNEQFF
CDR3nt: TGTGCCAGCGGTATCCGACTTGACAATGAGCAGTTCTTC
d_gene: .
v_gene: TRBV6-5
abundance: .
j_gene: TRBJ2-1
len: 13

CDR3aa: CASSLDGISNQPQHF
CDR3nt: TGTGCCAGCAGCCTAGACGGTATTAGCAATCAGCCCCAGCATTTT
d_gene: .
v_gene: TRBV6-5
abundance: .
j_gene: TRBJ1-5
len: 15

CDR3aa: CASSEVGGNQPQHF
CDR3nt: TGCGCCAGCAGTGAGGTCGGGGGGAATCAGCCCCAGCATTTT
d_gene: .
v_gene: TRBV10-2
abundance: .
j_gene: TRBJ1-5
len: 14

CDR3aa: CASSPQTGAASYEQYF
CDR3nt: TGCGCCAGCAGCCCCCAGACAGGGGCGGCCTCCTACGAGCAGTACTTC
d_gene: TRBD1
v_gene: TRBV5-1
abundance: .
j_gene: TRBJ2-7
len: 16

CDR3aa: CSVGAYTDTQYF
CDR3nt: TGCAGCGTTGGAGCGTATACAGATACGCAGTATTTT
d_gene: .
v_gene: TRBV29-1
abundance: .
j_gene: TRBJ2-3
len: 12

CDR3aa: CASSIQGHQPQHF
CDR3nt: TGTGCCAGCAGTATACAGGGTCATCAGCCCCAGCATTTT
d_gene: .
v_gene: TRBV27
abundance: .
j_gene: TRBJ1-5
len: 13

CDR3aa: CASRLDRNQPQHF
CDR3nt: TGTGCCAGCAGACTAGACAGGAATCAGCCCCAGCATTTT
d_gene: .
v_gene: TRBV2
abundance: once
j_gene: TRBJ1-5
len: 13

CDR3aa: CASSLNREDTQYF
CDR3nt: TGCGCCAGCAGCCTAAACAGGGAAGATACGCAGTATTTT
d_gene: .
v_gene: TRBV5-1
abundance: .
j_gene: TRBJ2-3
len: 13

CDR3aa: CASSPGGGAGRTGELFF
CDR3nt: TGTGCCAGCAGCCCGGGCGGGGGGGCCGGGCGAACCGGGGAGCTGTTTTTT
d_gene: TRBD2
v_gene: TRBV7-3
abundance: few
j_gene: TRBJ2-2
len: 17

CDR3aa: CASSRGAQTGELFF
CDR3nt: TGTGCCAGCAGTCGGGGGGCGCAGACCGGGGAGCTGTTTTTT
d_gene: .
v_gene: TRBV7-6
abundance: .
j_gene: TRBJ2-2
len: 14

CDR3aa: CASLRLAGDNEQFF
CDR3nt: TGTGCCTCTCTAAGACTAGCGGGAGACAATGAGCAGTTCTTC
d_gene: TRBD2
v_gene: TRBV7-6
abundance: .
j_gene: TRBJ2-1
len: 14

CDR3aa: CASSRRLAPYNEQFF
CDR3nt: TGTGCCAGCAGTAGAAGACTAGCCCCGTACAATGAGCAGTTCTTC
d_gene: TRBD2
v_gene: TRBV6-6
abundance: .
j_gene: TRBJ2-1
len: 15

CDR3aa: CASSLSTANEQYF
CDR3nt: TGCGCCAGCAGCTTAAGTACTGCGAACGAGCAGTACTTC
d_gene: .
v_gene: TRBV5-1
abundance: .
j_gene: TRBJ2-7
len: 13

CDR3aa: CASRGEGRSTDTQYF
CDR3nt: TGTGCGAGTCGGGGGGAGGGGCGTTCCACAGATACGCAGTATTTT
d_gene: TRBD2
v_gene: TRBV6-5
abundance: .
j_gene: TRBJ2-3
len: 15

CDR3aa: CASSGTGGAGSIRELFF
CDR3nt: TGTGCCAGCAGCGGTACAGGGGGCGCGGGTTCCATACGGGAGCTGTTTTTT
d_gene: TRBD1
v_gene: TRBV25-1
abundance: once
j_gene: TRBJ2-2
len: 17

CDR3aa: CASSESLGPGTGQYEQYF
CDR3nt: TGTGCCAGCAGTGAGTCTCTGGGACCCGGGACAGGGCAGTACGAGCAGTACTTC
d_gene: TRBD1
v_gene: TRBV25-1
abundance: .
j_gene: TRBJ2-7
len: 18

CDR3aa: CASSLAGGGGNYGYTF
CDR3nt: TGTGCCAGCAGCTTAGCGGGGGGGGGAGGAAACTATGGCTACACCTTC
d_gene: .
v_gene: TRBV7-2
abundance: few
j_gene: TRBJ1-2
len: 16

CDR3aa: CASSFTGGTAEAFF
CDR3nt: TGTGCCAGCAGCTTCACGGGGGGTACCGCTGAAGCTTTCTTT
d_gene: .
v_gene: TRBV5-4
abundance: .
j_gene: TRBJ1-1
len: 14

CDR3aa: CAWSVGSTSSTDTQYF
CDR3nt: TGTGCCTGGAGTGTTGGTAGCACGTCTAGCACAGATACGCAGTATTTT
d_gene: .
v_gene: TRBV30
abundance: .
j_gene: TRBJ2-3
len: 16

CDR3aa: CASSLVGGGETQYF
CDR3nt: TGTGCCAGCAGCTTAGTAGGGGGTGGGGAGACCCAGTACTTC
d_gene: .
v_gene: TRBV11-1
abundance: .
j_gene: TRBJ2-5
len: 14

CDR3aa: CASSQPGLAGEIFNEQFF
CDR3nt: TGCGCCAGCAGCCAACCGGGACTAGCGGGGGAAATTTTCAATGAGCAGTTCTTC
d_gene: TRBD2
v_gene: TRBV5-1
abundance: .
j_gene: TRBJ2-1
len: 18